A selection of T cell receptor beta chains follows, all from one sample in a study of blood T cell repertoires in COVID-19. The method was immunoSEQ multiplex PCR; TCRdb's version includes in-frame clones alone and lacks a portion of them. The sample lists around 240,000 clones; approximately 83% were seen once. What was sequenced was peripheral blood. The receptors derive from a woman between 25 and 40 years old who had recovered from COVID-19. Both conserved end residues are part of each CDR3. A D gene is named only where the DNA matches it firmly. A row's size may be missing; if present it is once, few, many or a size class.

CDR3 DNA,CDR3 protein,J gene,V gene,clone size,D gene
TGTGCCTGGAAGAGGGAATTTAATTCACCCCTCCACTTT,CAWKREFNSPLHF,TRBJ1-6,TRBV30,.,.
TGTGCCACCAGTGATTCCAGGGGTGAAGCTTTCTTT,CATSDSRGEAFF,TRBJ1-1,TRBV24-1,once,.
TGTGCCAGCACCGTGACAGGGGATGAAGCTTTCTTT,CASTVTGDEAFF,TRBJ1-1,TRBV7-2,.,TRBD1
TGCGCCAGCAGTCAATCCCGCGGTCTCAGGGTAGGCGGCTACACCTTC,CASSQSRGLRVGGYTF,TRBJ1-2,TRBV23-1,once,.
TGTGCCAGCAGCTTAATCGAACAGACATACGAGCAGTACTTC,CASSLIEQTYEQYF,TRBJ2-7,TRBV7-9,few,.
TGTGCCTGGAGGGCCTCTGGAAACACCATATATTTT,CAWRASGNTIYF,TRBJ1-3,TRBV30,.,.
TGCAGCGTTGAGACTCCCTCTGGAAACACCATATATTTT,CSVETPSGNTIYF,TRBJ1-3,TRBV29-1,.,.
TGTGCCAGCAGGGAGACTAGAGGAGGTGAGCAGTTCTTC,CASRETRGGEQFF,TRBJ2-1,TRBV2,.,.
TGTGCCAGCTCAGCGACAGGGACCTACGAGCAGTACTTC,CASSATGTYEQYF,TRBJ2-7,TRBV18,.,TRBD1
TGCAGCGCTAGTCGAGGGTTCAATCCCAGCTCCTACAATGAGCAGTTCTTC,CSASRGFNPSSYNEQFF,TRBJ2-1,TRBV20-1,.,.
TGCGCCAGCAGCTTGCCTAGCGGGCGTAGGAATGAGCAGTTCTTC,CASSLPSGRRNEQFF,TRBJ2-1,TRBV5-1,.,TRBD2
TGTGCCAGCAGCTTTACCGGGACAGGGTACAATGAGCAGTTCTTC,CASSFTGTGYNEQFF,TRBJ2-1,TRBV11-2,.,TRBD1
TGTGCCAGCAGCGTAACCGGGACAGGGGCTACGGTAGCCTTC,CASSVTGTGATVAF,TRBJ1-2,TRBV9,.,TRBD1
TGTGCCAGCAGCTTAGGTGTTACTAGCGCCAAAAACATTCAGTACTTC,CASSLGVTSAKNIQYF,TRBJ2-4,TRBV7-8,.,.
TGTGCCAGTAGGGGCTCGCGGGGGATGGGCGAGCAGTACTTC,CASRGSRGMGEQYF,TRBJ2-7,TRBV19,.,TRBD2
TGTGCCAGCAGCTTAGGGCAGAGCACAGATACGCAGTATTTT,CASSLGQSTDTQYF,TRBJ2-3,TRBV7-6,.,.
TGCAGCGTTGAAAACCCCGGGACAGGATATGGCTACACCTTC,CSVENPGTGYGYTF,TRBJ1-2,TRBV29-1,.,TRBD1
TGTGCCAGCAGCGAAGGACTAGCGGGGGGCTACGAGCAGTACTTC,CASSEGLAGGYEQYF,TRBJ2-7,TRBV9,.,TRBD2
TGTGCCAGCTCACCACTTCCGGGAAACGCGTTAAACACCATATATTTT,CASSPLPGNALNTIYF,TRBJ1-3,TRBV18,.,.
TGCGCCAGCAGGGCCAGGACAGGGAGAGAGGAGACCCAGTACTTC,CASRARTGREETQYF,TRBJ2-5,TRBV5-1,.,TRBD1
TGTGCCAGTAGTATTTTTGCACGGGGGGTCGGGGCCAACGTCCTGACTTTC,CASSIFARGVGANVLTF,TRBJ2-6,TRBV19,.,TRBD2
TGTGCCAGCAGCGCGGCCCCCACCGGGGAGCTGTTTTTT,CASSAAPTGELFF,TRBJ2-2,TRBV27,.,.
TGTGCCAGCAGCTCGTATAGCGGGGGGGCCAGGAATGAGCAGTTCTTC,CASSSYSGGARNEQFF,TRBJ2-1,TRBV5-4,.,TRBD2
TGCGCCAGCAGCCCGGAAGCTGGACTCGGTTCACCCCTCCACTTT,CASSPEAGLGSPLHF,TRBJ1-6,TRBV4-3,.,.
TGTGCCAGCAGCCCCCAGCGGGGGTGGGGGACCACTGAAGCTTTCTTT,CASSPQRGWGTTEAFF,TRBJ1-1,TRBV3-1/TRBV3-2,.,.
TGTGCCATCAGTGCCCGGACTAGCGGGGGGACTCCGAACACCGGGGAGCTGTTTTTT,CAISARTSGGTPNTGELFF,TRBJ2-2,TRBV10-3,.,TRBD2
TGTGCCAGCAGCCCCTATCGTGGGGCGCAGGGGAAACTGTTTTTT,CASSPYRGAQGKLFF,TRBJ1-4,TRBV3-1/TRBV3-2,.,.
TGCAGCGCTACCGGTCTAGCGGGCATTTACAATGAGCAGTTCTTC,CSATGLAGIYNEQFF,TRBJ2-1,TRBV29-1,.,TRBD2
TGTGCCAGCAGCGAATCAGGCTCTGGAAACACCATATATTTT,CASSESGSGNTIYF,TRBJ1-3,TRBV9,.,.
TGCGCCAGCAGCTTGGGACAGGGGGGTGATTCACCCCTCCACTTT,CASSLGQGGDSPLHF,TRBJ1-6,TRBV5-1,once,TRBD1
TGTGCCAGCAGCCAACAAGTCCTTATTGCGGGGGGACGTAATGAGCAGTTCTTC,CASSQQVLIAGGRNEQFF,TRBJ2-1,TRBV3-1/TRBV3-2,few,TRBD2
TGCGCCAGCAGCCAATTCGGCGCGGGGGCCTACGAGCAGTACTTC,CASSQFGAGAYEQYF,TRBJ2-7,TRBV4-1,.,TRBD2
TGTGCCAGCAGTGAAGCGCAGGGATGGGATGGCTACACCTTC,CASSEAQGWDGYTF,TRBJ1-2,TRBV2,once,.
TGTGCCAGCAGTCCGCCATTAACAGGGACCGGGGAGCTGTTTTTT,CASSPPLTGTGELFF,TRBJ2-2,TRBV28,.,.
TGTGCCAGCAGCTCGGACTCCCACACCGGGGAGCTGTTTTTT,CASSSDSHTGELFF,TRBJ2-2,TRBV7-3,.,.
TGTGCCAGCAGTTTAGCGAGGACAGGGTTTCGCGTCTTC,CASSLARTGFRVF,TRBJ2-1,TRBV12-3/TRBV12-4,.,TRBD1
TGTGCCAGCAGCCAATTAGCGGGGAGAAGCACAGATACGCAGTATTTT,CASSQLAGRSTDTQYF,TRBJ2-3,TRBV4-2,.,TRBD2
TGCAGCGTTGAAGGGGTGCAGGGTTCTAGCACAGATACGCAGTATTTT,CSVEGVQGSSTDTQYF,TRBJ2-3,TRBV29-1,.,.
TGTGCCAGCAGCTCGGGACTAGAGACCGGGGAGCTGTTTTTT,CASSSGLETGELFF,TRBJ2-2,TRBV3-1/TRBV3-2,.,TRBD2
TGTGCCAGCAGCCTCTATACAGGGCAGAACACTGAAGCTTTCTTT,CASSLYTGQNTEAFF,TRBJ1-1,TRBV27,.,.
TGTGCCAGCAGCTCCAAGGGGGGGGCCAACGTCCTGACTTTC,CASSSKGGANVLTF,TRBJ2-6,TRBV5-4,.,.
TGTGCCAGCAGTCAACGGACACCCTATAATTCACCCCTCCACTTT,CASSQRTPYNSPLHF,TRBJ1-6,TRBV5-5,.,.
TGTGCCAGCAGTTTATCCCCGACAGGGACTTGGGAATATGGCTACACCTTC,CASSLSPTGTWEYGYTF,TRBJ1-2,TRBV27,.,TRBD1
TGTGCCATCAGTGTGGGACGGGGGGGCTCCTACAATGAGCAGTTCTTC,CAISVGRGGSYNEQFF,TRBJ2-1,TRBV10-3,.,TRBD2
TGCGCCAGTGCAGCCGGGACAGGACTCTACGAGCAGTACTTC,CASAAGTGLYEQYF,TRBJ2-7,TRBV5-1,.,TRBD1
TGTGCCAGCAGCTTAGGGGGAGGCAGGGGGCTCGACAAAAACATTCAGTACTTC,CASSLGGGRGLDKNIQYF,TRBJ2-4,TRBV7-2,.,TRBD1
TGTGCCAGCAGCTCCCGTGGTAGCCTCTCCGGGGAGCTGTTTTTT,CASSSRGSLSGELFF,TRBJ2-2,TRBV7-3,.,.
TGTGCCAGCCCCCAGGAGGGGGCAGATGGAAACACCATATATTTT,CASPQEGADGNTIYF,TRBJ1-3,TRBV3-1/TRBV3-2,.,TRBD1
TGTGCCAGCAGCGGACAGGGGGGTTCGACAGATACGCAGTATTTT,CASSGQGGSTDTQYF,TRBJ2-3,TRBV6-4,.,TRBD1
TGTGCCAGCAGCCAAGACACCTCCCGGACAGAGAGCTTTACCTTC,CASSQDTSRTESFTF,TRBJ2-7,TRBV4-2,.,.
TGTGCCAGCACACGGGGAGGGACCCAGTACTTC,CASTRGGTQYF,TRBJ2-5,TRBV12-3/TRBV12-4,.,.
TGTGCCAGCAGGACAACTAGCGGGGGAGAAGAGACCCAGTACTTC,CASRTTSGGEETQYF,TRBJ2-5,TRBV6-6,.,TRBD2
TGTGCCAGCAGGCCCGGGACAGGGGTTGGCTACACCTTC,CASRPGTGVGYTF,TRBJ1-2,TRBV12-3/TRBV12-4,.,TRBD1
TGTGCCAGCAGTGACTTGGCAGGGGCGTCAGATACGCAGTATTTT,CASSDLAGASDTQYF,TRBJ2-3,TRBV6-4,.,.
TGTGCCAGCAGCTTCACAGCACCTCCCTACAATGAGCAGTTCTTC,CASSFTAPPYNEQFF,TRBJ2-1,TRBV7-3,.,.
TGTGCCGCGCCAACCTCGACAGGCCTTATCAGGGATGGCTACACCTTC,CAAPTSTGLIRDGYTF,TRBJ1-2,TRBV2,.,.
TGTGCCAGCAGTGACCCTGGGGTTAGCGGGGTAGAGAATACGCAGTATTTT,CASSDPGVSGVENTQYF,TRBJ2-3,TRBV6-2/TRBV6-3,.,TRBD2
TGTGCCAGCTCGACCGGGACAGGTAGCAATCAGCCCCAGCATTTT,CASSTGTGSNQPQHF,TRBJ1-5,TRBV18,.,TRBD1
TGTGCCAGCAGCTTTTATCCGGGGACAGGGAACTCTGGGGCCAACGTCCTGACTTTC,CASSFYPGTGNSGANVLTF,TRBJ2-6,TRBV7-2,.,TRBD1
TGTGCCACCGACAGGGGCCATGGCTACACCTTC,CATDRGHGYTF,TRBJ1-2,TRBV24-1,once,TRBD1